This TCR beta chain originates from a study of cytomegalovirus exposure and HLA in healthy donors. As for the study in general: In an early release, HLA-typed donors contributed about 79 million unique TCR sequences.

With 60 Vbeta and 13 Jbeta primers, the PCR was carried out. Only in-frame clones appear in the TCRdb table, and some are missing; sequencing was by immunoSEQ multiplex PCR. Here the sample spans 120,000 to 150,000 clones, 76% being singletons. On this clone itself: Compared with germline, one end of the junction differs, possibly owing to a read error.

This CDR3 has 15 amino acids. Germline loops: CDR1 GTSNPN, CDR2 SVGIG (reference sequence). The chain combines TRBV30 with TRBJ1-2; 7 bases line up with TRBD1. This receptor was taken from a man aged 18 to 30 in good health and CMV-seronegative. Sequenced sample: PBMCs. CDR3 sequence reads: CAWSAPGGGGYGHTF. The DNA for the CDR3 is TGTGCCTGGAGTGCCCCGGGAGGGGGCGGCTATGGCCACACCTTC. The variable domain in full, completed from reference TRBV30 and TRBJ1-2, reads SQTIHQWPATLVQPVGSPLSLECTVEGTSNPNLYWYRQAAGRGLQLLFYSVGIGQISSEVPQNLSASRPQDRQFILSSKKLLLSDSGFYLCAWSAPGGGGYGHTFGSGTRLTVV.